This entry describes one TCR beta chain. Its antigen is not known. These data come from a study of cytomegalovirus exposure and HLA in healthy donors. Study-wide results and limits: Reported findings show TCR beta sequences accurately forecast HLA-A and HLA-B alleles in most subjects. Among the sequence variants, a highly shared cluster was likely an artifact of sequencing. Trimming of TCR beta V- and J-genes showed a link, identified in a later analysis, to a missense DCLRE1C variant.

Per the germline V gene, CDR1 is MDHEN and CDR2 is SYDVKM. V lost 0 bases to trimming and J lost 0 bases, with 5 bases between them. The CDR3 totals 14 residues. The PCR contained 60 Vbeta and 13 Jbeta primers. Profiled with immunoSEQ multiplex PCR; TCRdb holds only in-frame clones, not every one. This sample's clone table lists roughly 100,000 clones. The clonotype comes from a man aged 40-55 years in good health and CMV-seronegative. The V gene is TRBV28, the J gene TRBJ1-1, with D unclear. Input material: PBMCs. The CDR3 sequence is CASSLWQLNTEAFF. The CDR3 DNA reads TGTGCCAGCAGTTTATGGCAGTTGAACACTGAAGCTTTCTTT.